This T cell receptor (beta chain) appears in the sequencing data of a study of OX40 agonist ivuxolimab in advanced cancers. Study-wide context: Ivuxolimab, which targeted the costimulatory receptor OX40 (CD134), was an agonistic, fully human IgG2 monoclonal antibody. The paper reports the monotherapy dose-escalation portion (N of about 52 patients) of the phase I ivuxolimab trial. Intravenous ivuxolimab was administered to patients every 2 weeks at six dose levels: 0.01, 0.1, 0.3, 1.5, 3 and 10 mg/kg. Partial responses occurred in three dose-escalation patients: two with cutaneous melanoma and one with hepatocellular carcinoma. The purpose of peripheral TCRbeta sequencing was to test whether ivuxolimab changed TCR sequence diversity and led to clonal T-cell expansion. A male proportion of roughly 80% and a mean age of approximately 55 years, ranging from about 20 to 79, were recorded for the dose-escalation cohort. Patients were allowed to have had prior anti-PD-1, anti-PD-L1 or anti-CTLA-4 therapy, and around 40% of the dose-escalation patients had previously received checkpoint inhibitors. Of the approximately 50 dose-escalation patients, hepatocellular carcinoma was present in about 20, melanoma in approximately 15, renal cell carcinoma in 9 and head and neck cancer in 9.

Patients with autoimmune disease history or receiving systemic immunosuppression were excluded from the trial. Peripheral blood for TCR sequencing was collected from all dose cohorts at baseline, on cycle 4 day 1, and on cycle 7 day 1. The samples were taken from a phase I, first-in-human, multicenter, open-label dose-escalation trial of ivuxolimab. Adults with locally advanced or metastatic head and neck squamous cell, hepatocellular, melanoma or renal cell carcinoma were enrolled in the trial. Before TCR sequencing, CD4+ T cells and CD8+ T cells from peripheral blood were sorted into separate populations. For sequencing of the TCRbeta CDR3 region, genomic DNA was extracted from the sorted cells. The immunoSEQ Assay was used for sequencing of TCRbeta CDR3 regions. TCRdb re-hosts the immuneACCESS table, in-frame sequences only. Its copies lack some clones; in the studies checked, an unresolved V gene accounts for under half of them, and the cause for the rest is not known. This sample lists roughly 20,000 clones; approximately 87% were detected once. Under 45% of the sample belongs to the ten largest clones.

In the case of this clone: The antigen this receptor binds is unknown. No quality values exist for individual bases; no much larger clone is one base distant.

V is pruned by 3 bases and J by 1 base, leaving 2 bases of the junction without a gene match. Including cysteine and phenylalanine, the CDR3 has 14 amino acids. Just the 42-base CDR3 DNA is kept, in frame starting at base 1. Based on the germline V gene (reference sequence), the CDR1 and CDR2 sequences are LNHNV and YYDKDF. The research as a whole found: Low levels of normalized T-cell clonal expansion were also shown by some nonresponding patients. After ivuxolimab, CD8+ T cells had more expanded clones than CD4+ T cells on average. In the 0.1-3.0 mg/kg groups, partial responders were among the patients with the lowest normalized peripheral clonal expansion, particularly in CD8+ T cells. Which antigens the clonally expanded peripheral T cells were specific for was not determined. At doses of 0.1 to 3.0 mg/kg, clonal expansion of both CD4+ and CD8+ T cells in blood was seen between baseline and week 6.

The chain was built from TRBV15 and TRBJ2-7, with 8 bases matching TRBD1. The sequences come from CD4+ or CD8+ T cells sorted from blood, collected in a trial of the OX40 agonist ivuxolimab. This receptor was obtained from an adult with an advanced solid tumor such as melanoma, head and neck, liver or kidney cancer. The encoded CDR3 is CATSRDRASYEQYF. The DNA sequence is TGTGCCACCAGCAGGGACAGGGCGTCCTACGAGCAGTACTTC. Extended through the reference TRBV15 and TRBJ2-7 proteins, this CDR3 yields the full variable domain: DAMVIQNPRYQVTQFGKPVTLSCSQTLNHNVMYWYQQKSSQAPKLLFHYYDKDFNNEADTPDNFQSRRPNTSFCFLDIRSPGLGDTAMYLCATSRDRASYEQYFGPGTRLTVT.